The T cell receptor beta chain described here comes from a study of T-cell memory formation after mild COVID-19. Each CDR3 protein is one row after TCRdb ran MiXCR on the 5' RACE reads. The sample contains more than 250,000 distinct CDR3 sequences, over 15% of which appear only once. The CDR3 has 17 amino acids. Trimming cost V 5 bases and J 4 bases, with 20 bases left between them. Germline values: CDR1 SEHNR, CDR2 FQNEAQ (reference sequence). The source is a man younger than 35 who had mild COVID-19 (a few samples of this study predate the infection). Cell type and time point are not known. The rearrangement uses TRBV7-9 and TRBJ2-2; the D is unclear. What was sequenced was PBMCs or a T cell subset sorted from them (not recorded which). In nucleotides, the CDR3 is TGTGCCAGCAGCCTCGGCCTTCCCGTTCGGATCACCGGGGAGCTGTTTTTT. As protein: CASSLGLPVRITGELFF.